The 32 T cell receptor beta chains below come from one sample, sequenced in a study of blood T cell repertoires in COVID-19. Profiling relied on immunoSEQ multiplex PCR, and the TCRdb table lists in-frame clones only, not all of them. The profile shows roughly 200,000 clones, approximately 83% of them singletons. Sequences were obtained from peripheral blood. These receptors came from a middle-aged woman with COVID-19, enrolled during active disease.

The rearrangement uses TRBV5-4 and TRBJ1-1; TRBD1 is a possible D gene (5 bases). This CDR3 has 13 amino acids. With 2 bases removed from V and 4 bases from J, the gap between germline ends came to 9 bases. Germline lookup yields CDR1 SGHNT and CDR2 YYREEE (reference sequence). CDR3 region: CASSFRESTEAFF. In DNA, the CDR3 is TGTGCCAGCAGCTTCAGGGAATCCACTGAAGCTTTCTTT.

The chain joins TRBV27 to TRBJ1-5, with TRBD1 as a possible D gene (5 bases). V lost 3 bases to trimming and J lost 3 bases, with 9 bases between them. Germline loops: CDR1 MNHEY, CDR2 SMNVEV (reference sequence). This CDR3 spans 14 amino acids. The CDR3 region has the DNA TGTGCCAGCAGTTTCCAGGGCCCCAATCAGCCCCAGCATTTT. This gives the protein CASSFQGPNQPQHF.

The V call is TRBV27, the J call TRBJ2-5; 10 nucleotides match TRBD2. CDR3 length: 15 amino acids. Losses at the gene ends were 8 bases for V and 1 base for J; bases not matched to a gene: 7. The germline CDR1 and CDR2 sequences are MNHEY and SMNVEV (reference sequence). CDR3 nucleotide sequence: TGTGCCAGCGCGAAACTAGCGGGGCCCCAAGAGACCCAGTACTTC. This gives the protein CASAKLAGPQETQYF.

J is TRBJ2-2 and V is TRBV6-1; D may be TRBD2 (6 bases). The V gene's germline CDR1 is MNHNS and CDR2 SASEGT. V gave up 1 base and J gave up 1 base, with 16 bases separating them. The CDR3 runs to 18 residues. CDR3 sequence: CASSEEDGLRGNTGELFF. In nucleotides, the CDR3 is TGTGCCAGCAGTGAAGAGGACGGACTAAGGGGGAACACCGGGGAGCTGTTTTTT.

Only one count was recorded for this clone. The genes are TRBV6-7 and TRBJ1-1; D may be TRBD1 (6 bases). TRBV6-7 qualifies as an ORF whose function is uncertain. This CDR3 contains 16 residues. V lost 2 bases and J lost 5, with 18 bases in between. The chain's CDR3 is CASSYQDGGARTEAFF. The DNA for the CDR3 is TGTGCCAGCAGTTACCAGGATGGGGGGGCGCGAACTGAAGCTTTCTTT.

The J gene is TRBJ1-1, the V gene TRBV19, with no clear D. Germline CDR1 and CDR2: LNHDA and SQIVND (reference sequence). Trimming pared 3 bases from V and 7 bases from J, leaving 12 bases between. The CDR3 length is 13 residues. The chain's CDR3 is CASSIGHAGEAFF. In nucleotides, the CDR3 is TGTGCCAGTAGTATCGGGCATGCGGGTGAAGCTTTCTTT.

The chain is built from TRBV19 and TRBJ2-2, with D possibly matching TRBD1 (6 bases). Germline loops: CDR1 LNHDA, CDR2 SQIVND (reference sequence). Trimming took off 4 bases at V and 6 bases at J, with 18 bases between the two ends. This CDR3 is 16 amino acids long. The CDR3 bases are TGTGCCAGTAGTACACCGCGAACAGGGCCAGCCGGGGAGCTGTTTTTT. Translated: CASSTPRTGPAGELFF.

This clone was observed a few times. The chain joins TRBV6-5 to TRBJ1-2; D perhaps matches TRBD1 (6 bases). This CDR3 has 12 amino acids. Germline CDR1 MNHEY, CDR2 SVGAGI. V was trimmed by 7 bases and J by 8 bases, leaving 14 bases between them. The CDR3 protein is CASTRTDQGYTF. CDR3 coding DNA: TGTGCCAGCACTAGGACAGATCAAGGCTACACCTTC.

The V and J genes are TRBV7-9 and TRBJ2-7, with unresolved D. CDR1 and CDR2 from the germline V gene are SEHNR and FQNEAQ (reference sequence). V shed 0 bases and J shed 3 bases, with 3 bases lying between them. This CDR3 has 12 amino acids. The CDR3 loop reads CASSLAIYEQYF. The CDR3 DNA reads TGTGCCAGCAGCTTAGCCATCTACGAGCAGTACTTC.

This chain connects TRBV4-1 to TRBJ1-6; 8 nucleotides align to TRBD1. CDR1 is MGHRA, CDR2 YSYEKL, per germline. V was clipped by 3 bases and J by 8 bases; unmatched bases: 9. This CDR3 has 16 residues. CDR3 loop: CASSHILGTGDSPLHF. The CDR3 nucleotides are TGCGCCAGCAGCCATATTCTCGGGACAGGCGATTCACCCCTCCACTTT.

This chain uses TRBV5-1 with TRBJ2-5; weak D call: TRBD1 (6 bases). Trimming removed 1 base at V and 5 bases at J, with 15 bases between. The CDR3 length is 15 residues. In germline, CDR1 is SGHRS, CDR2 YFSETQ. CDR3 nucleotide sequence: TGCGCCAGCAGCTTGAGTGGTGGGGGCTCCGAGACCCAGTACTTC. Residues: CASSLSGGGSETQYF.

V is TRBV27 and J is TRBJ1-5; 7 nucleotides match TRBD1. With 8 bases clipped from V and 0 bases from J, the junction kept 4 bases outside the gene matches. Germline-derived CDR1 and CDR2 are MNHEY and SMNVEV (reference sequence). CDR3 size: 14 residues. The CDR3, as DNA: TGTGCCAGCGCACAGGGGTATAGCAATCAGCCCCAGCATTTT. Translation: CASAQGYSNQPQHF.

The chain has TRBV28 and TRBJ2-1; TRBD2 might be the D (6 bases). Germline V CDR1 and CDR2: MDHEN, SYDVKM. The germline V and J ends were trimmed by 1 base and 7 bases, with 11 bases remaining between them. The CDR3 has 14 residues. As DNA, the CDR3 is TGTGCCAGCAGTTTATCGGGACTCCTTAATGAGCAGTTCTTC. Translated: CASSLSGLLNEQFF.

This clone occurred a few times. This chain connects TRBV7-8 to TRBJ2-2, with no clear D. V lost 1 base and J lost 6, with 6 bases in between. The CDR3 runs 13 residues. CDR1 is SGHVS, CDR2 FQNEAQ, per germline. CDR3 bases: TGTGCCAGCAGCTTAGTTCCAGCCGGGGAGCTGTTTTTT. It translates to CASSLVPAGELFF.

This chain uses TRBV19 with TRBJ2-1; TRBD2 matches at 8 bases. Looked up from germline, CDR1 is LNHDA and CDR2 is SQIVND (reference sequence). With V trimmed by 5 bases and J by 3 bases, 6 bases remained unmatched. The CDR3 has 15 amino acids. The CDR3 is CASSETSGLYNEQFF. CDR3 coding DNA: TGTGCCAGTAGTGAAACTAGCGGACTCTACAATGAGCAGTTCTTC.

This clone is a singleton in its sample. This chain connects TRBV27 to TRBJ2-7, with no clear D. Trimming took 4 bases from V and 2 from J, leaving 3 bases between them. Germline CDR1 is MNHEY and CDR2 is SMNVEV (reference sequence). The CDR3 runs to 11 residues. As DNA, the CDR3 is TGTGCCAGCAGTTCCGCCTACGAGCAGTACTTC. Its protein product is CASSSAYEQYF.

This clone was counted a single time. V is TRBV6-6 and J is TRBJ2-7, with D possibly TRBD1 on 6 matching bases. From germline, CDR1 is MNHNY and CDR2 SVGAGI (reference sequence). V lost 2 bases to trimming and J lost 6 bases, with 17 bases between them. The CDR3 loop spans 15 amino acids. In DNA form, the CDR3 reads TGTGCCAGCAGTTACCCCCAGATACAGGGACCCGAGCAGTACTTC. Protein product: CASSYPQIQGPEQYF.

The chain has TRBV6-5 and TRBJ1-2; 8 bases map to TRBD1. V lost 6 bases, J lost 1 base, and 7 bases stayed unmatched. The CDR3 is 15 residues long. Per germline, CDR1 MNHEY and CDR2 SVGAGI. The CDR3 nucleotides are TGTGCCAGCAGGAAGAGCAGGGGGCGTAACTATGGCTACACCTTC. Protein sequence: CASRKSRGRNYGYTF.

The chain links TRBV29-1 to TRBJ2-1; a weak D match, TRBD1 (6 bases). Germline loops: CDR1 SQVTM, CDR2 ANQGSEA. V dropped 5 bases and J dropped 9 bases, with 14 bases sitting between them. The CDR3 length is 12 residues. CDR3: CSVQGRGSEQFF. CDR3 bases: TGCAGCGTTCAGGGGCGAGGAAGTGAGCAGTTCTTC.

The gene calls are TRBV12-3 or TRBV12-4 and TRBJ1-2; the match to TRBD1 covers 7 bases. There are 13 residues in the CDR3. With 5 bases clipped from V and 10 bases from J, the junction kept 10 bases outside the gene matches. CDR3 protein: CASSPRDRHDYTF. CDR3 sequence (DNA): TGTGCCAGCAGTCCCCGGGACAGACATGACTACACCTTC.

The V call is TRBV11-3, the J call TRBJ1-1; D is uncertain. The CDR3 runs 13 residues. Trimming removed 3 bases from V and 1 base from J, with 6 bases in between. Germline V gene sequence: CDR1 SGHNT, CDR2 YENEEA. This CDR3 reads CASSFQENTEAFF. CDR3 DNA sequence: TGTGCCAGCAGCTTCCAGGAGAACACTGAAGCTTTCTTT.

This chain joins TRBV29-1 and TRBJ1-2; 7 nucleotides agree with TRBD1. The CDR3 totals 14 residues. V lost 6 bases and J lost 3; bases outside the gene matches: 10. From germline, CDR1 is SQVTM and CDR2 ANQGSEA. The CDR3 bases are TGCAGCGTGGTACAGGGGACGACCCACTATGGCTACACCTTC. The encoded protein is CSVVQGTTHYGYTF.

The J gene is TRBJ1-1, the V gene TRBV29-1; D might be TRBD1 (5 bases). The CDR3 covers 14 residues. The germline V gene has CDR1 SQVTM and CDR2 ANQGSEA. The V and J ends lost 5 bases and 4 bases respectively, with 17 bases between them. CDR3 amino acids: CSVSVDNMRTEAFF. The CDR3 DNA sequence: TGCAGCGTTTCCGTGGACAATATGCGCACTGAAGCTTTCTTT.

This clone appeared a single time. The gene calls are TRBV5-1 and TRBJ2-1, with TRBD2 identical over 13 bases. Germline CDR1 is SGHRS and CDR2 is YFSETQ. The CDR3 consists of 16 residues. V lost 0 bases, J lost 7 bases, and 4 bases stayed unmatched. The CDR3 sequence is CASSLDGLAGENEQFF. CDR3 sequence (DNA): TGCGCCAGCAGCTTGGACGGACTAGCGGGAGAAAATGAGCAGTTCTTC.

J is TRBJ2-3 and V is TRBV6-5; tentative D call: TRBD2 (5 bases). CDR1 MNHEY and CDR2 SVGAGI come from the germline V gene. There are 13 residues in the CDR3. Trimming left V 9 bases short and J 2 bases short, with 12 bases between. The CDR3 bases are TGTGCCAGTACGGGGAGAGACACAGATACGCAGTATTTT. Amino acid sequence: CASTGRDTDTQYF.

The chain recombines TRBV3-1 (or the pseudogene TRBV3-2) with TRBJ2-1; TRBD2 aligns across 13 bases. The ends lost 3 bases at V and 8 bases at J; junction bases unmatched: 7. In germline, CDR1 is LGHDT, CDR2 YNNKEL (reference sequence). This CDR3 comprises 16 residues. DNA of the CDR3: TGTGCCAGCAGCCAGGCACTAGCGGGAGGGCCCTATGAGCAGTTCTTC. Protein product: CASSQALAGGPYEQFF.

V gene TRBV13 combines with J gene TRBJ2-5, with D unclear. V lost 0 bases and J 7 bases, leaving 9 bases between the germline ends. CDR3 size: 13 residues. From germline, CDR1 is PRHDT and CDR2 FYEKMQ (reference sequence). CDR3 nucleotide sequence: TGTGCCAGCAGCTTAGGCTTAGCACGGACCCAGTACTTC. Its translation: CASSLGLARTQYF.

The chain couples TRBV6-4 to TRBJ2-7, with 9 bases matching TRBD1. The CDR3 totals 15 residues. The V segment lost 6 bases and the J segment 3 bases; nucleotides outside the gene matches: 9. Germline V lookup: CDR1 MRHNA, CDR2 SNTAGT. CDR3 in amino acids: CASRAPGTGYYEQYF. CDR3 DNA: TGTGCCAGCAGAGCCCCGGGGACAGGGTACTACGAGCAGTACTTC.

The chain has TRBV3-1 (or the pseudogene TRBV3-2) and TRBJ2-1; 8 bases are a match to TRBD2. The CDR3 has 17 amino acids. Germline V CDR1 and CDR2: LGHDT, YNNKEL (reference sequence). The trim removed 0 bases at V and 6 bases at J, leaving 10 bases unmatched. For the CDR3, the DNA is TGTGCCAGCAGCCAAGATACGGGGGGGGCGGTGGGCAATGAGCAGTTCTTC. Its protein product is CASSQDTGGAVGNEQFF.

This clone was recorded once. The chain uses TRBV4-1 and TRBJ2-4; possibly TRBD1 for D (6 bases). CDR3 size: 16 residues. CDR1 and CDR2 (germline): MGHRA, YSYEKL. V was clipped by 6 bases and J by 2 bases, with 17 bases between them. This CDR3 reads CASRNVTGTPKNIQYF. CDR3 nucleotides: TGCGCCAGCAGAAACGTTACAGGGACGCCCAAAAACATTCAGTACTTC.

The CDR3, as DNA: TGCGCCAGCAGCTTGAAACAGGTGGGGTCCGAGCAGTACTTC. It codes for CASSLKQVGSEQYF. The genes are TRBV5-1 and TRBJ2-7, with a possible D match to TRBD1 (5 bases). The CDR3 has 14 residues. Germline CDR1 reads SGHRS; CDR2 reads YFSETQ. V dropped 1 base and J dropped 6 bases, with 14 bases sitting between them. Full variable domain (outside the CDR3, taken from reference TRBV5-1 and TRBJ2-7): KAGVTQTPRYLIKTRGQQVTLSCSPISGHRSVSWYQQTPGQGLQFLFEYFSETQRNKGNFPGRFSGRQFSNSRSEMNVSTLELGDSALYLCASSLKQVGSEQYFGPGTRLTVT.

The chain carries TRBV3-1 (or the pseudogene TRBV3-2) and TRBJ1-5, with a possible D match to TRBD1 (6 bases). Germline lookup yields CDR1 LGHDT and CDR2 YNNKEL (reference sequence). Trimming removed 2 bases from V and 3 bases from J, with 14 bases in between. The CDR3 covers 16 residues. CDR3 sequence: CASSQSWDKLNQPQHF. DNA of the CDR3: TGTGCCAGCAGCCAATCGTGGGACAAACTCAATCAGCCCCAGCATTTT.